This entry features one T cell receptor (beta chain) sequence. These data come from a study of CD8 T cells in Susac syndrome. Random hexamers were used to reverse transcribe an amount of roughly 0.5 to 1 ug RNA. TCRdb processed the immunoSEQ multiplex PCR reads anew with MiXCR; each CDR3 protein has one entry. The table records about 180,000 distinct CDR3 sequences, approximately 94% of them present only once. The CDR3 is 14 residues long. Deletions cut 5 bases from V and 5 bases from J, with 15 bases between. The sequence came from a human donor with multiple sclerosis. This sequence joins TRBV12-3 or TRBV12-4 and TRBJ2-5; D is possibly TRBD1 or TRBD2 (5 bases each). Sequenced material: CD4+ T cells from PBMCs. The CDR3 sequence: CASSPGPKSETQYF. The CDR3, as DNA: TGTGCCAGCAGTCCGGGACCTAAAAGTGAGACCCAGTACTTC.